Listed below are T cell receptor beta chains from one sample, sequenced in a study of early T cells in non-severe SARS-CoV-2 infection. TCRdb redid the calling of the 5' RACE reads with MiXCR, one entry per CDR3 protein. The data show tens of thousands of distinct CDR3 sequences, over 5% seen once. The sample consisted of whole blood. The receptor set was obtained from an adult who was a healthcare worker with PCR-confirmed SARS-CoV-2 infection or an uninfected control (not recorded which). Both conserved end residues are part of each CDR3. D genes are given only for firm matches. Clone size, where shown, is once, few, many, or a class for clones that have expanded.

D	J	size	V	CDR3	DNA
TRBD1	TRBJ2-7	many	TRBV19	CASKSTGGSYEQYF	TGTGCCAGCAAGTCGACAGGGGGCTCCTACGAGCAGTACTTC
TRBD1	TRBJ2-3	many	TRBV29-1	CSVQGSTDTQYF	TGCAGCGTACAGGGGAGCACAGATACGCAGTATTTT
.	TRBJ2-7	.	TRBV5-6	CASSFMSGEQYF	TGTGCCAGCAGCTTCATGTCTGGGGAGCAGTACTTC
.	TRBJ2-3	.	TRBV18	CASSPLSSGNTDTQYF	TGTGCCAGCTCACCACTGTCAAGCGGAAACACAGATACGCAGTATTTT
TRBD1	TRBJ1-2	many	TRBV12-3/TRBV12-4	CASSGDRIYGYTF	TGTGCCAGCAGTGGGGACAGAATCTATGGCTACACCTTC
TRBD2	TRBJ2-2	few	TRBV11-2	CASSAVAGIGGELFF	TGTGCCAGCAGCGCGGTAGCGGGAATTGGCGGGGAGCTGTTTTTT
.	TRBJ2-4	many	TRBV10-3	CAIGRPGNIQYF	TGTGCCATAGGCCGGCCTGGAAACATTCAGTACTTC
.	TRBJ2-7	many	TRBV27	CASSLRGPSYEQYF	TGTGCCAGCAGTTTAAGAGGGCCCTCCTACGAGCAGTACTTC
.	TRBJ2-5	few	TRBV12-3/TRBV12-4	CASSLDFQETQYF	TGTGCCAGCAGTTTAGACTTCCAAGAGACCCAGTACTTC
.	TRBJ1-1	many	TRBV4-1	CASSPSLTFTEAFF	TGCGCCAGCAGCCCCAGCTTGACCTTCACTGAAGCTTTCTTT
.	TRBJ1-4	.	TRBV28	CASSSRGDSNEKLFF	TGTGCCAGCAGTTCCCGAGGGGATTCTAATGAAAAACTGTTTTTT
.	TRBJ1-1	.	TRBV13	CASSGVPDTEAFF	TGTGCCAGCAGCGGGGTGCCTGACACTGAAGCTTTCTTT
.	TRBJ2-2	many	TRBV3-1	CASSQEGRGYTGELFF	TGTGCCAGCAGCCAAGAGGGCAGGGGTTACACCGGGGAGCTGTTTTTT
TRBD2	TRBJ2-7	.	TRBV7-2	CASSSTGLLTVEQYF	TGTGCCAGCAGCTCGACGGGACTACTTACAGTGGAGCAGTACTTC
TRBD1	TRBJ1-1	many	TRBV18	CASSLQGGGTEAFF	TGTGCCAGCTCCCTACAGGGGGGAGGCACTGAAGCTTTCTTT
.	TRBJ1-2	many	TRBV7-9	CASSIEKNLGYGYTF	TGTGCCAGCAGCATAGAGAAGAACCTTGGCTATGGCTACACCTTC
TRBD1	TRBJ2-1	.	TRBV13	CAARRQGADEQFF	TGTGCCGCTAGGCGTCAGGGGGCGGATGAGCAGTTCTTC
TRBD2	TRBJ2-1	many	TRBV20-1	CSARDGGDYNEQFF	TGCAGTGCTAGAGACGGGGGGGATTACAATGAGCAGTTCTTC
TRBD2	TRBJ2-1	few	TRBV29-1	CSVALAGGDEQFF	TGCAGCGTCGCACTAGCGGGTGGGGATGAGCAGTTCTTC
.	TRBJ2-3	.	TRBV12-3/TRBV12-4	CASSPLPDTQYF	TGTGCCAGCAGTCCACTACCAGATACGCAGTATTTT
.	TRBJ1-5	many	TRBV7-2	CASSLALGEGNQPQHF	TGTGCCAGCAGCTTAGCGCTGGGAGAGGGCAATCAGCCCCAGCATTTT
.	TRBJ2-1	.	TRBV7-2	CASSLEQLYNEQFF	TGTGCCAGCAGCTTAGAACAGCTGTACAATGAGCAGTTCTTC
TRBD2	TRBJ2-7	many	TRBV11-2	CASAIGGSPGEQYF	TGTGCCAGCGCCATCGGCGGGAGTCCGGGGGAGCAGTACTTC
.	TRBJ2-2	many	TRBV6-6	CASSQGTGELFF	TGTGCCAGCAGTCAGGGTACCGGGGAGCTGTTTTTT
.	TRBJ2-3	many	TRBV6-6	CASSYAAMEDTQYF	TGTGCCAGCAGTTACGCGGCAATGGAAGATACGCAGTATTTT
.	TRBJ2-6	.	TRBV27	CASSFSGAGANVLTF	TGCGCCAGCAGTTTTTCGGGAGCTGGGGCCAACGTCCTGACTTTC
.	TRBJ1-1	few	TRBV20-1	CSARDLRAVTEAFF	TGCAGTGCTAGAGATCTCCGGGCCGTGACTGAAGCTTTCTTT
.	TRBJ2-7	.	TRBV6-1	CASSEGQGTQYEQYF	TGTGCCAGCAGTGAAGGGCAGGGGACTCAGTACGAGCAGTACTTC
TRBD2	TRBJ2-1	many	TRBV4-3	CASSQVRSGGTYNEQFF	TGCGCCAGCAGCCAAGTCAGGAGCGGGGGAACCTACAATGAGCAGTTCTTC
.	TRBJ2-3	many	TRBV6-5	CASSWLGGRPDTQYF	TGTGCCAGCAGTTGGCTAGGTGGGCGGCCAGATACGCAGTATTTT
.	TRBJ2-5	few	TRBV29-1	CSVVRGFGETQYF	TGCAGCGTCGTTAGGGGGTTCGGAGAGACCCAGTACTTC
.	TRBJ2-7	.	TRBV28	CASSSSAATRVSYEQYF	TGTGCCAGCAGTTCTAGTGCCGCGACTAGAGTCTCCTACGAGCAGTACTTC
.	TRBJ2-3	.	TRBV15	CATSRGSPTDTQYF	TGTGCCACCAGCAGAGGTAGTCCCACAGATACGCAGTATTTT
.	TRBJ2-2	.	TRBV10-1	CASSGGRLDGELFF	TGCGCCAGCAGTGGCGGGCGTCTGGACGGGGAGCTGTTTTTT
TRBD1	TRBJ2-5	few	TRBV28	CASRLSGGAETQYF	TGTGCCAGCAGACTGTCAGGGGGCGCGGAGACCCAGTACTTC
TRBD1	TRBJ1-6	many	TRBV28	CASSVLGTGNSPLHF	TGTGCCAGCAGTGTCCTCGGGACAGGGAATTCACCCCTCCACTTT
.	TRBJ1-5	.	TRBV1	CTSSQDRNRANQPQHF	TGCACCAGCAGCCAAGATCGGAACCGAGCCAATCAGCCCCAGCATTTT
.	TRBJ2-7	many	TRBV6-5	CASSYSQGGYEQYF	TGTGCCAGCAGTTACTCGCAGGGCGGCTACGAGCAGTACTTC
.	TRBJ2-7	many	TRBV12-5	CATTNHYEQYF	TGTGCCACGACTAACCACTACGAGCAGTACTTC
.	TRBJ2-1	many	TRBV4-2	CASSQDRLERFREQFF	TGTGCCAGCAGCCAAGATAGACTAGAACGATTCCGTGAGCAGTTCTTC
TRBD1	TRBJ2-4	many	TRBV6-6	CASSYRDRVSNIQYF	TGTGCCAGCAGTTACCGGGACAGGGTTTCGAACATTCAGTACTTC
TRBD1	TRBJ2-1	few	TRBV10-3	CAISVTGGSYNEQFF	TGTGCCATCAGCGTGACAGGGGGCTCCTACAATGAGCAGTTCTTC
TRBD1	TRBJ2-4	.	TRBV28	CATTGVANIQYF	TGTGCCACCACAGGGGTGGCTAACATTCAGTACTTC
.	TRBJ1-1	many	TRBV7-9	CASSVAGAAEAFF	TGTGCCAGCAGCGTGGCTGGGGCAGCCGAAGCTTTCTTT
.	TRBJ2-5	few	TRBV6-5	CASSGGGGTETQYF	TGTGCCAGCAGCGGAGGGGGAGGTACAGAGACCCAGTACTTC
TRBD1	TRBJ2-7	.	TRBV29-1	CSVEPWTGHEQYF	TGCAGCGTTGAGCCGTGGACAGGCCACGAGCAGTACTTC
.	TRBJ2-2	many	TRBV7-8	CASSLPLEPGGGGELFF	TGTGCCAGCAGCCTCCCGTTGGAGCCGGGGGGCGGCGGGGAGCTGTTTTTT
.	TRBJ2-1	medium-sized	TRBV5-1	CASTPKDLNEQFF	TGCGCCAGCACTCCTAAAGACCTCAATGAGCAGTTCTTC
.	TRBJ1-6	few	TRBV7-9	CASSSGTEYSPLHF	TGTGCCAGCAGCTCAGGGACGGAGTATTCACCCCTCCACTTT
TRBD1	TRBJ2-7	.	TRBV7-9	CASRNTGTGAFEQYF	TGTGCCAGCAGGAACACCGGGACAGGGGCTTTCGAGCAGTACTTC
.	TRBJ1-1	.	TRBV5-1	CASSLVGQPEGEAFF	TGCGCCAGCAGCTTGGTCGGACAGCCGGAGGGTGAAGCTTTCTTT
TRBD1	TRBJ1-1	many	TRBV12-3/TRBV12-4	CATTGEWTEAFF	TGTGCCACTACAGGGGAATGGACTGAAGCTTTCTTT
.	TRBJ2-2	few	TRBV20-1	CSAPRPGSGELFF	TGCAGTGCTCCCCGACCAGGTTCCGGGGAGCTGTTTTTT
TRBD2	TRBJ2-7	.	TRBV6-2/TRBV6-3	CASSSAGVSSYEQYF	TGTGCCAGCAGCTCCGCGGGGGTTTCGTCGTACGAGCAGTACTTC
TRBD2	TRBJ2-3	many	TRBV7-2	CASSLRGTSGRSSTDTQYF	TGTGCCAGCAGCTTAAGGGGGACTAGCGGGAGGTCTAGCACAGATACGCAGTATTTT
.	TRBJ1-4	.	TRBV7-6	CASSLRQSEKLFF	TGTGCCAGCAGCCTGAGACAGTCTGAAAAACTGTTTTTT